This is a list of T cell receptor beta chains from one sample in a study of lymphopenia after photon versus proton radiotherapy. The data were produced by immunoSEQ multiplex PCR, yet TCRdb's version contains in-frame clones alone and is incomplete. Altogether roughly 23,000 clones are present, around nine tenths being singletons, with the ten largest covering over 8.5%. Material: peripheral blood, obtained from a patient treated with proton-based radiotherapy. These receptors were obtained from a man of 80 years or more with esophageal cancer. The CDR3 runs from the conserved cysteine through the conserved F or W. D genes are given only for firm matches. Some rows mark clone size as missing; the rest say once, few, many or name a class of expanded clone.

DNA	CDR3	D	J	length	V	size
TGTGCCAGCAGCTTGTGGAGGGGACAGCCCCAGCATTTT	CASSLWRGQPQHF	.	TRBJ1-5	13	TRBV5-8	.
TGTGCCAGTGGGCGGACAGGAGGGGGCTACACCTTC	CASGRTGGGYTF	TRBD1	TRBJ1-2	12	TRBV19	once
TGTGCCAGCAGTCCTGTTCGGCCTAACACTGAAGCTTTCTTT	CASSPVRPNTEAFF	.	TRBJ1-1	14	TRBV27	.
TGCGCCAGCAGCCAAGATCGATCACTGGCTAATGAAAAACTGTTTTTT	CASSQDRSLANEKLFF	.	TRBJ1-4	16	TRBV4-3	.
TGTGCCAGTAGTTCGGAGGGGGGAAATCAGCCCCAGCATTTT	CASSSEGGNQPQHF	.	TRBJ1-5	14	TRBV19	.
TGTGCCAGCAGAACGGGACTTAATAAAAACATTCAGTACTTC	CASRTGLNKNIQYF	.	TRBJ2-4	14	TRBV6-5	.
TGTGCCAGCTCACCAAACTCTGGGAGCTCTGGAAACACCATATATTTT	CASSPNSGSSGNTIYF	.	TRBJ1-3	16	TRBV18	.
TGTGCCAGCAGCTTAGATCGATTCGGGACAGGGATCATCTACGAGCAGTACTTC	CASSLDRFGTGIIYEQYF	TRBD1	TRBJ2-7	18	TRBV11-2	.
TGTGCCAGTAGTATAGGCCCGGGGACCTATGGCTACACCTTC	CASSIGPGTYGYTF	.	TRBJ1-2	14	TRBV19	.
TGTGCCTGGAGTGTCGACACACCAGAGACCCAGTACTTC	CAWSVDTPETQYF	.	TRBJ2-5	13	TRBV30	.
TGTGCCAGCAGCCAGTTGGGGTGGGATACGCAGTATTTT	CASSQLGWDTQYF	.	TRBJ2-3	13	TRBV5-8	.
TGTGCCAGCAGCACAAAAGGGACAGACCCCCTTCCCGGGGAGCTGTTTTTT	CASSTKGTDPLPGELFF	TRBD1	TRBJ2-2	17	TRBV9	.
TGCAGCGTTGTCGACAGGGGTTCCAGCTATGGCTACACCTTC	CSVVDRGSSYGYTF	TRBD1	TRBJ1-2	14	TRBV29-1	.
TGTGCCAGCAGTGAAGTTCTAACGAGGACCGGAGTTGGGTATGGCTACACCTTC	CASSEVLTRTGVGYGYTF	.	TRBJ1-2	18	TRBV6-1	once
TGTGCCAGCAGTGAAGCCGGACGTTCGGATATTTTT	CASSEAGRSDIF	.	TRBJ2-3	12	TRBV6-1	.
TGTGCCAGCAGCTTAGGGGTGGTCCCCTTCGGAACTGAAGCTTTCTTT	CASSLGVVPFGTEAFF	.	TRBJ1-1	16	TRBV7-9	.
TGTGCCTGGAGTGTTTCCTCAGAGACCCAGTACTTC	CAWSVSSETQYF	.	TRBJ2-5	12	TRBV30	.
TGTGCCAGCAGTCTCAGGCCTAAGTCCGGCAGCTCCTACGAGCAGTACTTC	CASSLRPKSGSSYEQYF	.	TRBJ2-7	17	TRBV5-4	once